These 24 T cell receptor beta chains originate from one sample sequenced in a study of T cells after posttransplantation cyclophosphamide (dated by TCRdb to 2016 to 2018). Naive T cells were defined as viable CD3+CD4+ or CD3+CD8+ cells that were CCR7+CD45RA+CD45RO-CD95-CD27+CD28+. The method was the immunoSEQ multiplex PCR assay. This is the immuneACCESS table as TCRdb keeps it, with only in-frame sequences that have V and J called. A part of the clones is gone; compared with another copy, unresolved V genes explain less than half, and the rest is unexplained. For this sample the table gives some 20,000 clones, of which less than 99% were detected only once. Around 0.15% of the sample comes from the top ten. The sample comprised naive CD4+ T cells sorted from PBMCs. The receptor set was obtained from a middle-aged man in good health, CMV-negative, and a related stem cell transplant donor.

In this sample, this clone turned up a few times. The V gene is TRBV5-4, the J gene TRBJ2-5, with D unresolved. This CDR3 is 14 amino acids long. The V and J ends lost 4 bases and 2 bases respectively, with 12 bases between them. From germline, CDR1 is SGHNT and CDR2 YYREEE (reference sequence). The CDR3 DNA is TGTGCCAGCAGCCAAGTCACAGTACAAGAGACCCAGTACTTC. Translation: CASSQVTVQETQYF.

V and J are TRBV7-2 and TRBJ2-1; 16 bases fit TRBD2. The V and J ends lost 4 bases and 3 bases, in that order; junction bases with no gene match: 9. The CDR3 has 19 residues. CDR1 and CDR2 (germline): SGHTA, FQGNSA. Written as DNA, the CDR3 is TGTGCCAGCAGCTCCCGGGGGACTAGCGGGAGGGGGGGCTACAATGAGCAGTTCTTC. Translation gives CASSSRGTSGRGGYNEQFF.

This clone is a singleton in its sample. The chain has TRBV29-1 and TRBJ1-2; the D gene is possibly TRBD1 (6 bases). The CDR3 covers 13 residues. Germline V gives CDR1 SQVTM, CDR2 ANQGSEA. Trimming pared 3 bases from V and 4 bases from J, leaving 12 bases between. The CDR3 nucleotides read TGCAGCGTTGATACGGGACACCCCTATGGCTACACCTTC. It is translated as CSVDTGHPYGYTF.

CDR3 sequence (DNA): TGTGCCAGCAGTTACTCTAGCGGCCGGGGGGATACGCAGTATTTT. It specifies CASSYSSGRGDTQYF. The J gene is TRBJ2-3, the V gene TRBV6-6, with D possibly TRBD2 on 6 matching bases. The CDR3 has 15 residues. With 0 bases removed from V and 6 bases from J, the gap between germline ends came to 13 bases. Germline-derived CDR1 and CDR2 are MNHNY and SVGAGI (reference sequence).

The rearrangement joins TRBV7-2 to TRBJ2-1, with 11 nucleotides matching TRBD2. CDR1 and CDR2 (germline): SGHTA, FQGNSA. The ends lost 1 base at V and 3 bases at J; junction bases unmatched: 5. The CDR3 totals 17 residues. As DNA, the CDR3 is TGTGCCAGCAGCTTAGGGTTCGGGACTAGCGGCTACAATGAGCAGTTCTTC. Translated, it gives CASSLGFGTSGYNEQFF.

The rearrangement uses TRBV25-1 and TRBJ2-3; 7 bases match TRBD2. Germline assignment: CDR1 MGHDK and CDR2 SYGVNS. The trim removed 1 base at V and 1 base at J, leaving 11 bases unmatched. The CDR3 length is 18 residues. The CDR3 is CASSESPGERDCTDTQYF. The CDR3 DNA is TGTGCCAGCAGTGAATCTCCCGGTGAGCGGGATTGCACAGATACGCAGTATTTT.

The chain carries TRBV18 and TRBJ2-7; 11 nucleotides align to TRBD1. This CDR3 comprises 14 residues. The germline gives CDR1 KGHSH, CDR2 LQKENI. The ends lost 6 bases at V and 2 bases at J; junction bases unmatched: 3. Here the CDR3 DNA reads TGTGCCAGCTCGGCGGGACAGGGGGCCTACGAGCAGTACTTC. Amino acids: CASSAGQGAYEQYF.

This rearrangement joins TRBV9 to TRBJ2-3; TRBD2 agrees at 12 bases. With V trimmed by 0 bases and J by 1 base, 0 bases remained unmatched. In germline, CDR1 is SGDLS, CDR2 YYNGEE. The CDR3 covers 16 residues. The CDR3 here is CASSVGLAGGTDTQYF. As DNA, the CDR3 is TGTGCCAGCAGCGTAGGACTAGCGGGGGGCACAGATACGCAGTATTTT.

The chain joins TRBV18 to TRBJ1-4; D is possibly TRBD1 (6 bases). Trimming took 5 bases from V and 4 from J, leaving 14 bases between them. Germline V lookup: CDR1 KGHSH, CDR2 LQKENI. This CDR3 is 15 amino acids long. The CDR3 reads CASSEQGPNNEKLFF. The DNA of the CDR3 is TGTGCCAGCTCAGAGCAGGGGCCCAATAATGAAAAACTGTTTTTT.

This clone was counted a single time. This chain connects TRBV9 to TRBJ2-2, with unresolved D. Germline V gene sequence: CDR1 SGDLS, CDR2 YYNGEE. V was pared by 2 bases and J by 1 base, with 6 bases between. This CDR3 is built from 14 residues. The CDR3 DNA sequence: TGTGCCAGCAGCGTCCAGGAGAACACCGGGGAGCTGTTTTTT. Its translation is CASSVQENTGELFF.

This chain links TRBV10-2 with TRBJ2-7; no reliable D call. This CDR3 is built from 11 residues. Trimming took 8 bases from V and 6 from J, leaving 11 bases between them. Germline V CDR1 and CDR2: WSHSY, SAAADI. CDR3 residues: CASGPFGEQYF. DNA for the CDR3: TGCGCCAGCGGGCCTTTTGGCGAGCAGTACTTC.

The rearrangement uses TRBV7-2 and TRBJ2-1, with 9 nucleotides matching TRBD2. Trimming removed 3 bases from V and 4 bases from J; junction bases left unmatched: 4. Germline values: CDR1 SGHTA, CDR2 FQGNSA. The CDR3 runs 15 residues. CDR3 DNA: TGTGCCAGCAGCTTTCAGCTAGCGGGATACAATGAGCAGTTCTTC. Translating gives CASSFQLAGYNEQFF.

V usage is TRBV19 and J usage is TRBJ2-2; TRBD1 agrees at 9 bases. This CDR3 is built from 14 residues. Germline V gives CDR1 LNHDA, CDR2 SQIVND (reference sequence). The junction had 5 bases not matched to a gene; V was cut back by 8 bases and J by 4 bases. The CDR3, as DNA: TGTGCCAGTTACAGGGGGCTAGGCACCGGGGAGCTGTTTTTT. Protein: CASYRGLGTGELFF.

CDR3 in DNA: TGTGCCAGCAGCGAACAGGGGACCCTCTATGGCTACACCTTC. This encodes CASSEQGTLYGYTF. The chain carries TRBV2 and TRBJ1-2; 7 positions match TRBD1. The V and J ends lost 6 bases and 4 bases, in that order; junction bases with no gene match: 8. This CDR3 has 14 amino acids. The germline CDR1 and CDR2 sequences are SNHLY and FYNNEI.

The chain recombines TRBV11-1 with TRBJ1-1; D is unclear. Per the germline V gene, CDR1 is SGHAT and CDR2 is FQDESV (reference sequence). This CDR3 region has 16 residues. V was cut by 7 bases and J by 0 bases, with 18 bases left in between. CDR3 sequence reads: CASNGNRNSLNTEAFF. The CDR3 bases are TGTGCCAGCAACGGTAATAGGAACAGCTTGAACACTGAAGCTTTCTTT.

The CDR3 loop reads CASSVGTPYYEQYF. The CDR3 nucleotides read TGTGCCAGTTCAGTCGGGACACCTTACTACGAGCAGTACTTC. The genes are TRBV19 and TRBJ2-7; a possible D gene is TRBD1 (6 bases). V was pared by 8 bases and J by 3 bases, with 17 bases between. CDR3 length equals 14 residues. CDR1 LNHDA and CDR2 SQIVND come from the germline V gene (reference sequence).

The chain uses TRBV5-1 and TRBJ1-2; D is ambiguous. Germline V lookup: CDR1 SGHRS, CDR2 YFSETQ. The length of the CDR3 is 18 residues. V lost 1 base to trimming and J lost 0 bases, with 19 bases between them. CDR3 in amino acids: CASSLRDITKLANYGYTF. CDR3 nucleotides: TGCGCCAGCAGCTTGAGAGACATCACAAAACTAGCTAACTATGGCTACACCTTC.

The genes are TRBV6-5 and TRBJ2-3; 10 bases agree with TRBD2. This CDR3 spans 15 amino acids. V was clipped by 5 bases and J by 5 bases; unmatched bases: 7. Per the germline V gene, CDR1 is MNHEY and CDR2 is SVGAGI. The CDR3 sequence is CASSRAGGPQDTQYF. CDR3 bases: TGTGCCAGCAGTCGAGCGGGAGGGCCTCAAGATACGCAGTATTTT.

This clone was seen a few times. The chain combines TRBV10-3 with TRBJ2-7, with 10 bases that match TRBD2. This CDR3 region has 14 residues. Germline-derived CDR1 and CDR2 are ENHRY and SYGVKD. CDR3 sequence reads: CASKASGRSYEQYF. CDR3 DNA: TGTGCGAGTAAGGCTAGCGGGAGATCTTACGAGCAGTACTTC.

The CDR3 sequence is CASYRARGNEQFF. CDR3 nucleotides: TGTGCCAGCTATCGAGCCCGGGGCAATGAGCAGTTCTTC. V is TRBV6-5 and J is TRBJ2-1; D might be TRBD2 (5 bases). The CDR3 has 13 amino acids. The germline V and J ends were trimmed by 8 bases and 6 bases, with 14 bases remaining between them. The germline CDR1 and CDR2 sequences are MNHEY and SVGAGI.

The chain employs TRBV5-1 and TRBJ1-1; D is uncertain. The CDR3 extends over 14 amino acids. Trimming shortened V by 1 base and J by 0 bases, and 7 bases separated the two germline ends. Germline V CDR1 and CDR2: SGHRS, YFSETQ. The DNA for the CDR3 is TGCGCCAGCAGCTTGTCGTCGGTGAACACTGAAGCTTTCTTT. Protein product: CASSLSSVNTEAFF.

The chain recombines TRBV5-1 with TRBJ2-7; 7 bases map to TRBD2. The CDR3 is 15 residues long. From germline, CDR1 is SGHRS and CDR2 YFSETQ. Germline trimming cut 4 bases from V and 7 bases from J; bases unmatched to any gene: 14. CDR3 residues: CASSPTGTGRWEQYF. As DNA, the CDR3 is TGCGCCAGCAGCCCGACCGGGACCGGGAGGTGGGAGCAGTACTTC.

CDR3 sequence: CASSQARQVNYEQYF. In DNA form, the CDR3 reads TGCGCCAGCAGTCAGGCCCGACAGGTAAACTACGAGCAGTACTTC. This rearrangement joins TRBV23-1 to TRBJ2-7, with D perhaps matching TRBD1 (6 bases). TRBV23-1 is noted as an ORF with a role that remains uncertain. This CDR3 comprises 15 residues. V lost 3 bases and J lost 3, with 15 bases in between.

V usage is TRBV5-4 and J usage is TRBJ1-2, with D tentatively TRBD1 (5 bases). The CDR3 contains 14 residues. Trimming pared 1 base from V and 0 bases from J, leaving 7 bases between. In germline, CDR1 is SGHNT, CDR2 YYREEE (reference sequence). CDR3 region: CASSLKGSNYGYTF. In DNA form, the CDR3 reads TGTGCCAGCAGCTTGAAGGGGTCTAACTATGGCTACACCTTC.